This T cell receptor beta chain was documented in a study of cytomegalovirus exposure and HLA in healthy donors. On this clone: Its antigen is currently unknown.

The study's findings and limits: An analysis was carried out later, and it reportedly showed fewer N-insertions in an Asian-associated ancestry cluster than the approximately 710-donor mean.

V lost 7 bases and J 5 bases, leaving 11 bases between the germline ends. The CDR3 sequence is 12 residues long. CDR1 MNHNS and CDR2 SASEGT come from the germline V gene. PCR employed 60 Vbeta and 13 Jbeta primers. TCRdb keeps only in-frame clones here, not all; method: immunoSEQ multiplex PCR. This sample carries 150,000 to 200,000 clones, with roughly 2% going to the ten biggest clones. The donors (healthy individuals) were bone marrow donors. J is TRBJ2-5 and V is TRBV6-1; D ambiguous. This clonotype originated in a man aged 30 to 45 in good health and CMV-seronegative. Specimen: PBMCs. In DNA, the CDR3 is TGTGCCAGCAATAGAGACTGGGAGACCCAGTACTTC. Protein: CASNRDWETQYF.